The 31 T cell receptor beta chains presented below share a single source sample, sequenced in a study of monozygotic twins with inflammatory bowel disease (dated by TCRdb to the late 2010s). Library preparation employed 5' RACE. Sequencing instrument: Illumina HiSeq 2500. Reads reprocessed by TCRdb are summarized as one entry per CDR3 protein sequence, and DNA is absent. This sample's table has entries for 200,000 to 250,000 distinct CDR3 sequences. Together, the top ten hold around 1.5% of the sample. The material sequenced was blood. The source of these receptors is a human donor with ulcerative colitis or Crohn's disease, or a healthy co-twin of an affected twin (not recorded which).

J is TRBJ2-1 and V is TRBV4-2; the TCRdb call, TRBD1, lacks DNA for checking. The CDR3 has 16 amino acids. Germline values: CDR1 LGHNA, CDR2 YNFKEQ. The chain's CDR3 is CASSQVGTGASHEQFF.

The rearrangement links TRBV12-3 or TRBV12-4 to TRBJ2-7. CDR3 size: 13 residues. The CDR3 reads CASSSDVSYEQYF.

V usage is TRBV20-1 and J usage is TRBJ2-7; the D gene TCRdb calls, TRBD1, cannot be checked with no DNA. The CDR3 covers 14 residues. The germline CDR1 and CDR2 sequences are DFQATT and SNEGSKA (reference sequence). The CDR3 sequence: CSAIEGTGAYEQYF.

The chain joins TRBV5-1 to TRBJ2-1; TCRdb designates TRBD2, a call that cannot be tested without DNA. This CDR3 region has 15 residues. Germline V gene sequence: CDR1 SGHRS, CDR2 YFSETQ. CDR3 region: CASSLSSGGFNEQFF.

The chain combines TRBV7-9 with TRBJ2-5; absent DNA, TCRdb's TRBD1 call cannot be checked. In germline, CDR1 is SEHNR, CDR2 FQNEAQ (reference sequence). The CDR3 has 13 amino acids. The CDR3: CASSFEGKETQYF.

The chain uses TRBV10-3 and TRBJ1-4; TCRdb gives TRBD1 as the D gene, but with no DNA this cannot be confirmed. This CDR3 is 13 amino acids long. Germline V gene data show CDR1 as ENHRY and CDR2 as SYGVKD. CDR3 sequence reads: CAIRAGGNEKLFF.

The rearrangement uses TRBV5-1 and TRBJ2-3. Germline V gene sequence: CDR1 SGHRS, CDR2 YFSETQ. The CDR3 extends over 14 amino acids. CDR3: CASSLVLSTDTQYF.

The chain carries TRBV12-3 or TRBV12-4 and TRBJ2-2; no DNA is available, so the TRBD1 call from TCRdb remains unchecked. The CDR3 totals 15 residues. The CDR3: CASSFYRKNTGELFF.

The CDR3 loop reads CAISLDRSRSGEETQYF. J is TRBJ2-5 and V is TRBV10-3; TCRdb designates TRBD1, a call that cannot be tested without DNA. CDR1 is ENHRY and CDR2 is SYGVKD in the germline V gene. CDR3 length: 17 amino acids.

The V call is TRBV24-1, the J call TRBJ2-1; TCRdb outputs TRBD2, but without DNA this stays unchecked. Germline-derived CDR1 and CDR2 are KGHDR and SFDVKD. The CDR3 runs 17 residues. This CDR3 reads CATSLSGGAGVYNEQFF.

This chain joins TRBV5-6 and TRBJ2-1. Per germline, CDR1 SGHDT and CDR2 YYEEEE. This CDR3 is 11 amino acids long. CDR3 sequence reads: CASRGGREQFF.

The rearrangement links TRBV20-1 to TRBJ1-1; the TCRdb D gene call, TRBD1, has no DNA to confirm it. The CDR3 contains 16 residues. From germline, CDR1 is DFQATT and CDR2 SNEGSKA (reference sequence). CDR3 residues: CSAPPGQGAFDTEAFF.

The gene calls are TRBV7-9 and TRBJ2-1; with no DNA, the TCRdb D assignment of TRBD1 cannot be verified. The CDR3 is 15 amino acids. CDR1 is SEHNR, CDR2 FQNEAQ, per germline (reference sequence). CDR3 protein: CASSLVTGETNEQFF. Using reference TRBV7-9 and TRBJ2-1 for the parts outside the CDR3, the full variable domain is DTGVSQNPRHKITKRGQNVTFRCDPISEHNRLYWYRQTLGQGPEFLTYFQNEAQLEKSRLLSDRFSAERPKGSFSTLEIQRTEQGDSAMYLCASSLVTGETNEQFFGPGTRLTVL.

The V and J genes are TRBV7-2 and TRBJ2-7; the TCRdb call, TRBD1, lacks DNA for checking. In germline, CDR1 is SGHTA, CDR2 FQGNSA. The CDR3 runs 15 residues. CDR3 residues: CASSPGRQVSYEQYF.

The chain combines TRBV5-1 with TRBJ1-4; TCRdb's D call, TRBD1, is unchecked because there is no DNA. The length of the CDR3 is 18 residues. Germline CDR1 reads SGHRS; CDR2 reads YFSETQ. CDR3: CASSLDGTGGLRAEKLFF. Combining the CDR3 with reference TRBV5-1 and TRBJ1-4 gives the whole variable domain KAGVTQTPRYLIKTRGQQVTLSCSPISGHRSVSWYQQTPGQGLQFLFEYFSETQRNKGNFPGRFSGRQFSNSRSEMNVSTLELGDSALYLCASSLDGTGGLRAEKLFFGSGTQLSVL.

J is TRBJ2-1 and V is TRBV6-5. The germline V gene has CDR1 MNHEY and CDR2 SVGAGI. The CDR3 runs 11 residues. CDR3 residues: CASSYRWEQFF.

The V call is TRBV5-6, the J call TRBJ2-2; there is no DNA to check the TCRdb D call of TRBD1. Germline CDR1 reads SGHDT; CDR2 reads YYEEEE. The CDR3 is 16 amino acids. The CDR3 here is CASSLSDRDYTGELFF.

CDR3 protein: CSARAEGQVEQETQYF. This chain connects TRBV20-1 to TRBJ2-5; TCRdb proposes TRBD1, but this gene call is untestable without DNA. This CDR3 has 16 residues. Germline assignment: CDR1 DFQATT and CDR2 SNEGSKA (reference sequence).

This rearrangement joins TRBV5-5 to TRBJ1-2; lacking DNA, the TRBD1 call made by TCRdb goes unchecked. CDR3 length equals 12 residues. Germline CDR1 is SGHKS and CDR2 is YYEKEE (reference sequence). CDR3 amino acids: CASSWTGGGYTF.

This chain connects TRBV12-3 or TRBV12-4 to TRBJ2-2; TCRdb names TRBD1, which stays unverified in the absence of DNA. The CDR3 has 15 amino acids. Here the CDR3 reads CASSLTGGETGELFF.

This chain links TRBV6-1 with TRBJ1-2; TCRdb's D call of TRBD1 is untestable without DNA. Germline V gives CDR1 MNHNS, CDR2 SASEGT. This CDR3 spans 17 amino acids. CDR3: CASSQTAGGQGGDGYTF.

This rearrangement joins TRBV20-1 to TRBJ2-1; TCRdb gives TRBD1 as the D gene, but with no DNA this cannot be confirmed. CDR1 and CDR2 from the germline V gene are DFQATT and SNEGSKA (reference sequence). The CDR3 is 14 amino acids. CDR3 in amino acids: CSASRVSGANEQFF.

The rearrangement links TRBV11-2 to TRBJ2-1; lacking DNA, the TRBD1 call made by TCRdb goes unchecked. Germline lookup yields CDR1 SGHAT and CDR2 FQNNGV. The CDR3 spans 13 residues. CDR3: CASSLGTEEEQFF.

This sequence joins TRBV21-1 and TRBJ2-2; TCRdb's D call, TRBD1, is unchecked because there is no DNA. TRBV21-1 is marked as a pseudogene. The CDR3 length is 17 residues. The CDR3 reads CASSKVQLQGDTGELFF.

This chain links TRBV5-1 with TRBJ1-2; TCRdb designates TRBD1, a call that cannot be tested without DNA. The V gene's germline CDR1 is SGHRS and CDR2 YFSETQ. The CDR3 consists of 14 residues. CDR3 sequence: CASSFGGANYGYTF.

The rearrangement uses TRBV7-2 and TRBJ2-7; TCRdb's D gene call, TRBD1, goes unchecked for lack of DNA. The CDR3 runs to 14 residues. Germline V gene sequence: CDR1 SGHTA, CDR2 FQGNSA. The CDR3 loop reads CASSWDVNSYEQYF.

The chain combines TRBV6-1 with TRBJ2-2; the TCRdb call, TRBD2, lacks DNA for checking. Germline CDR1 is MNHNS and CDR2 is SASEGT. This CDR3 contains 15 residues. CDR3 amino acids: CASSAGGPGAGELFF.

V gene TRBV18 combines with J gene TRBJ2-1; TCRdb proposes TRBD2, but this gene call is untestable without DNA. The length of the CDR3 is 16 residues. CDR1 is KGHSH, CDR2 LQKENI, per germline. This CDR3 reads CASSPPSGGRVDEQFF.

This chain connects TRBV11-2 to TRBJ2-3; TCRdb outputs TRBD1, but without DNA this stays unchecked. CDR3 length: 16 amino acids. Germline V CDR1 and CDR2: SGHAT, FQNNGV. The CDR3: CASSLLGTGATDTQYF.

J is TRBJ1-5 and V is TRBV5-6; TCRdb designates TRBD1, a call that cannot be tested without DNA. Looked up from germline, CDR1 is SGHDT and CDR2 is YYEEEE. This CDR3 has 15 amino acids. The CDR3 loop reads CASSPGTGGSEPQHF. The full variable domain, completed using reference TRBV5-6 and TRBJ1-5, is DAGVTQSPTHLIKTRGQQVTLRCSPKSGHDTVSWYQQALGQGPQFIFQYYEEEERQRGNFPDRFSGHQFPNYSSELNVNALLLGDSALYLCASSPGTGGSEPQHFGDGTRLSIL.

The CDR3 region is CASSLWGGDYGYTF. The V and J genes are TRBV5-1 and TRBJ1-2. Germline CDR1 is SGHRS and CDR2 is YFSETQ. CDR3 length equals 14 residues.